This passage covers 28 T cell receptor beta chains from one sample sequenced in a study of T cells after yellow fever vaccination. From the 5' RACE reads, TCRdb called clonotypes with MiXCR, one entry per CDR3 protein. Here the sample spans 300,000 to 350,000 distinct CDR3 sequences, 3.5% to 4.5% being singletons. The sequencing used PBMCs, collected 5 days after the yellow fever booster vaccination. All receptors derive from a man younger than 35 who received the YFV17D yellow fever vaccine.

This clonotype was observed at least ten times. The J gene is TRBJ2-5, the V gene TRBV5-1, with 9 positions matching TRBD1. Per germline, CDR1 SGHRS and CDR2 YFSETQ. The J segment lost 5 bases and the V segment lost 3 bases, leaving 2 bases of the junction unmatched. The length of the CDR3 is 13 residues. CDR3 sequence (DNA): TGCGCCAGCAGCTGGACAGGGGAGGAGACCCAGTACTTC. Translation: CASSWTGEETQYF.

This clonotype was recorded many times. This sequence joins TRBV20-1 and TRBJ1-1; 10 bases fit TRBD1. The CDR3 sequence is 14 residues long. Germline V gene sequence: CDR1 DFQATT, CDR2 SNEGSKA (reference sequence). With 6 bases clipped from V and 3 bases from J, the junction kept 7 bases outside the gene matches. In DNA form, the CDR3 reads TGCAGTGCCATCGACAGGGGGCGACACACTGAAGCTTTCTTT. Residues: CSAIDRGRHTEAFF.

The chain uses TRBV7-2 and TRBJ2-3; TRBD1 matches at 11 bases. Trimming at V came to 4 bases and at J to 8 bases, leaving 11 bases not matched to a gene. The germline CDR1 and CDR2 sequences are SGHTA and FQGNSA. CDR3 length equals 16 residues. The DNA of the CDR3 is TGTGCCAGCAGCTCCCGGGGACAGGGGGGACGGGGTACGCAGTATTTT. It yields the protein CASSSRGQGGRGTQYF.

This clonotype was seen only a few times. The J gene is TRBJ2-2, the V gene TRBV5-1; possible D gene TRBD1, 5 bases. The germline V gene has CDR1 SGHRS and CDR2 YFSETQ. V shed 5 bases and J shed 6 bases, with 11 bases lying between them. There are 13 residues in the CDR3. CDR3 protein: CASRGQGAGELFF. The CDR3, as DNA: TGCGCCAGCAGGGGTCAGGGTGCCGGGGAGCTGTTTTTT. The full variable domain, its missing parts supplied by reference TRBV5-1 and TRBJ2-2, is KAGVTQTPRYLIKTRGQQVTLSCSPISGHRSVSWYQQTPGQGLQFLFEYFSETQRNKGNFPGRFSGRQFSNSRSEMNVSTLELGDSALYLCASRGQGAGELFFGEGSRLTVL.

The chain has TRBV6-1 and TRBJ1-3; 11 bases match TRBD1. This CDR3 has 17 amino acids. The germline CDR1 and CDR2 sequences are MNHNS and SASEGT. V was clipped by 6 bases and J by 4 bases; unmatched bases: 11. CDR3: CASRDGQGAYVGNTIYF. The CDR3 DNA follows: TGTGCCAGCAGAGACGGACAGGGGGCATACGTAGGAAACACCATATATTTT.

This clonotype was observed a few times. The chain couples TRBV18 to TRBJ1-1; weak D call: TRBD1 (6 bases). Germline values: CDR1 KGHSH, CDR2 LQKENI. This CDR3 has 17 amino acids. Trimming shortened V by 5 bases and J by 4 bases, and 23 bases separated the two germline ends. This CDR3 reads CASSFTGTIVGGTEAFF. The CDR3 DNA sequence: TGTGCCAGCTCATTTACCGGGACCATCGTAGGGGGCACTGAAGCTTTCTTT.

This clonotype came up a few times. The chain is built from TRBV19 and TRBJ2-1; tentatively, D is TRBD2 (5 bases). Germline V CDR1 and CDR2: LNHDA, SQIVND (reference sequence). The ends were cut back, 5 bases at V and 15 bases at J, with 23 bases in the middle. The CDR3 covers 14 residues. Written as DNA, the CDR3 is TGTGCCAGTAGTCCCGAAGGGAGACTGCTTCCCCCGTTCTTC. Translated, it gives CASSPEGRLLPPFF.

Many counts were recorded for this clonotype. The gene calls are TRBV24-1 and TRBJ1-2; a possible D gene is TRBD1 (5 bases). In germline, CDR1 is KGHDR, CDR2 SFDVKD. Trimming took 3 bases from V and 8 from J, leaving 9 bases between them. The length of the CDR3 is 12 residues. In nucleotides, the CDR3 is TGTGCCACCAGTGATGCAGGGCAAGGCTACACCTTC. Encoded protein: CATSDAGQGYTF.

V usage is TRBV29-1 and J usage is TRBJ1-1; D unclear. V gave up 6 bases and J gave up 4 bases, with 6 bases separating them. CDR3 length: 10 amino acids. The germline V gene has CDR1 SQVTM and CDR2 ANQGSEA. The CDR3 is CSVPTTEAFF. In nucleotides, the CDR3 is TGCAGCGTCCCGACCACTGAAGCTTTCTTT. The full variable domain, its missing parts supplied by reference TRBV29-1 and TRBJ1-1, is SAVISQKPSRDICQRGTSLTIQCQVDSQVTMMFWYRQQPGQSLTLIATANQGSEATYESGFVIDKFPISRPNLTFSTLTVSNMSPEDSSIYLCSVPTTEAFFGQGTRLTVV.

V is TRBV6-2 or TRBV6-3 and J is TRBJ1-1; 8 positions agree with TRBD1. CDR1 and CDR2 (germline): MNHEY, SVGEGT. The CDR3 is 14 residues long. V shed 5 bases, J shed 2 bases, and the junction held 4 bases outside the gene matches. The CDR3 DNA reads TGTGCCAGCAGTCGACAGGGGCGAAACACTGAAGCTTTCTTT. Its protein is CASSRQGRNTEAFF.

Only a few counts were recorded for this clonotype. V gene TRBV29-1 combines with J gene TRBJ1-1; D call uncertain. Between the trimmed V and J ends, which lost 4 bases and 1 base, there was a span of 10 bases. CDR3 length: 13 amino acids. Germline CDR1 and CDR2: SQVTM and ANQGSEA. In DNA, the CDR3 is TGCAGCGTTGCCTACCAAGGGAACACTGAAGCTTTCTTT. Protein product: CSVAYQGNTEAFF. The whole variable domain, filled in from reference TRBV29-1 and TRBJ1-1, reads SAVISQKPSRDICQRGTSLTIQCQVDSQVTMMFWYRQQPGQSLTLIATANQGSEATYESGFVIDKFPISRPNLTFSTLTVSNMSPEDSSIYLCSVAYQGNTEAFFGQGTRLTVV.

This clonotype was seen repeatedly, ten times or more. CDR3 in amino acids: CASSLATQETQYF. Here the CDR3 DNA reads TGTGCCAGCAGCCTCGCGACCCAAGAGACCCAGTACTTC. The chain is built from TRBV7-2 and TRBJ2-5; D unresolved. CDR1 SGHTA and CDR2 FQGNSA come from the germline V gene. V was trimmed by 5 bases and J by 1 base, leaving 8 bases between them. CDR3 length: 13 residues.

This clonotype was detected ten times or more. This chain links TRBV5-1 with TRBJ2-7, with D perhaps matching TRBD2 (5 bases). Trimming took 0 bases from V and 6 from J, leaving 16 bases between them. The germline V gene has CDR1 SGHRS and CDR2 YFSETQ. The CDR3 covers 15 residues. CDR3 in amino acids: CASSLAQNLAGEQYF. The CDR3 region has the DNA TGCGCCAGCAGCTTGGCCCAAAACCTCGCGGGCGAGCAGTACTTC.

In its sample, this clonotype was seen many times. CDR3 sequence (DNA): TGTGCCAGCAGCTTAACGGGGGGGGCGGAGACCCAGTACTTC. This codes for CASSLTGGAETQYF. The gene calls are TRBV7-2 and TRBJ2-5; the match to TRBD2 covers 8 bases. CDR3 size: 14 residues. Looked up from germline, CDR1 is SGHTA and CDR2 is FQGNSA. The V and J ends lost 2 bases and 5 bases, in that order; junction bases with no gene match: 4.

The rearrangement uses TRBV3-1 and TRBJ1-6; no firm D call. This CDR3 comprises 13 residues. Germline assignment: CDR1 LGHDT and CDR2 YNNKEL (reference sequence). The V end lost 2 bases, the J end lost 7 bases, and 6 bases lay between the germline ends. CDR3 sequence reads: CASSQLVNSPLHF. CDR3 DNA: TGTGCCAGCAGCCAATTGGTGAATTCACCCCTCCACTTT.

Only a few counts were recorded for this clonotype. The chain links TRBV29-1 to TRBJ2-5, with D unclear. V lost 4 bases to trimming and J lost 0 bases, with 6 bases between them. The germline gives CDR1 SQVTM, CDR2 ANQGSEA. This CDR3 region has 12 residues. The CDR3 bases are TGCAGCGTTGTAGACAACCAAGAGACCCAGTACTTC. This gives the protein CSVVDNQETQYF. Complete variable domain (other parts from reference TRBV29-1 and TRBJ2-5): SAVISQKPSRDICQRGTSLTIQCQVDSQVTMMFWYRQQPGQSLTLIATANQGSEATYESGFVIDKFPISRPNLTFSTLTVSNMSPEDSSIYLCSVVDNQETQYFGPGTRLLVL.

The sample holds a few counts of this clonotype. CDR3 amino acids: CASSLGSGLEQYV. CDR3 bases: TGTGCCAGCAGCTTAGGATCGGGGCTCGAGCAGTACGTC. This rearrangement joins TRBV11-2 to TRBJ2-7; either TRBD1 or TRBD2 may fit D (5 bases each). The CDR3 extends over 13 amino acids. The V end was cut by 1 base, the J end by 6 bases, with 10 bases between. The V gene's germline CDR1 is SGHAT and CDR2 FQNNGV.

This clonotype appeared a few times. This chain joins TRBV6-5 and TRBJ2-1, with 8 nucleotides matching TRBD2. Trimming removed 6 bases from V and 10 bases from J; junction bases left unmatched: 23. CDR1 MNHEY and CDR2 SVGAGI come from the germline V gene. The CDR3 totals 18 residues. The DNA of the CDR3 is TGTGCCAGCAGCAAGTGGGGTCCGGGGGGGCCTACCCGACGGGAGCAGTTCTTC. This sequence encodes CASSKWGPGGPTRREQFF.

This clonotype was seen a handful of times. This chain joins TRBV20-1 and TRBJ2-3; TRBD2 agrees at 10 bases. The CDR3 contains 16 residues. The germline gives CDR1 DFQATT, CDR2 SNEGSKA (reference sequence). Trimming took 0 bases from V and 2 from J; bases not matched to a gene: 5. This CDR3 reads CSARDLAGGPTDTQYF. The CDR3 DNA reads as TGCAGTGCTAGAGATTTAGCGGGGGGTCCCACAGATACGCAGTATTTT.

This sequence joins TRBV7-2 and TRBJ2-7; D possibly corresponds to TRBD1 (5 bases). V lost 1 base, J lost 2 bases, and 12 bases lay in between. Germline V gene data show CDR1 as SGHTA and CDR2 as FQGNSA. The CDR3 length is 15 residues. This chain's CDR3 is CASSLVVGQPYEQYF. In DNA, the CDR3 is TGTGCCAGCAGCTTAGTAGTGGGGCAACCCTACGAGCAGTACTTC.

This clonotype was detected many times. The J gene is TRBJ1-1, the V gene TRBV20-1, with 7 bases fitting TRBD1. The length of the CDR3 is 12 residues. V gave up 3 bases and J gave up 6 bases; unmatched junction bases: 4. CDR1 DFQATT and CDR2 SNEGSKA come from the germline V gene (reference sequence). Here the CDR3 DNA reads TGCAGTGCTAGGACAGGGCGGGCTGAAGCTTTCTTT. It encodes CSARTGRAEAFF.

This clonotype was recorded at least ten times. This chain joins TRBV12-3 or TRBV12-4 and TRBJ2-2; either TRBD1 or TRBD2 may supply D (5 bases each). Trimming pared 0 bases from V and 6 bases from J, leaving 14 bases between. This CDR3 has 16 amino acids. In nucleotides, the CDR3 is TGTGCCAGCAGTTTAGCAACCGCCGGGACCCCCGGGGAGCTGTTTTTT. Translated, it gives CASSLATAGTPGELFF.

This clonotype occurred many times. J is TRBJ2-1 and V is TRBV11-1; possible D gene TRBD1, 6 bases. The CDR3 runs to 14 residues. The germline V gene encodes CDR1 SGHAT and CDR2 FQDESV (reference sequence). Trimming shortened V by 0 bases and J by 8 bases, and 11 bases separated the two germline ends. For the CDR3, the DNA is TGTGCCAGCAGCTTAGCGCCGACAGGCTATGAGCAGTTCTTC. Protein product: CASSLAPTGYEQFF.

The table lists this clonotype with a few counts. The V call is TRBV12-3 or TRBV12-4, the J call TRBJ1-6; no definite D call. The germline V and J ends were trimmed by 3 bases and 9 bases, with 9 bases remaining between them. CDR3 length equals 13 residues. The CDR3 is CASSFGESSPLHF. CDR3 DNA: TGTGCCAGCAGTTTTGGGGAGAGTTCACCCCTCCACTTT.

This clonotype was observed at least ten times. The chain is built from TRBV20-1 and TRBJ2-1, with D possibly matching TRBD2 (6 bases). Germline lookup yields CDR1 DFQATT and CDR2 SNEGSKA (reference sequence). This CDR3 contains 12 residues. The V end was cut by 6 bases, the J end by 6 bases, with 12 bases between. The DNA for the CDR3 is TGCAGTGCCGGACCTAGCGCCAATGAGCAGTTCTTC. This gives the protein CSAGPSANEQFF.

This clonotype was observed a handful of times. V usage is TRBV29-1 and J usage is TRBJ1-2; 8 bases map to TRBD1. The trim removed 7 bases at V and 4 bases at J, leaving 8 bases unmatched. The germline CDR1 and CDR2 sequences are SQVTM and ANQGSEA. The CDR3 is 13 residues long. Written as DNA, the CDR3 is TGCAGCGCCGGACAGGGCTGGGGCTATGGCTACACCTTC. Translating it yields CSAGQGWGYGYTF.

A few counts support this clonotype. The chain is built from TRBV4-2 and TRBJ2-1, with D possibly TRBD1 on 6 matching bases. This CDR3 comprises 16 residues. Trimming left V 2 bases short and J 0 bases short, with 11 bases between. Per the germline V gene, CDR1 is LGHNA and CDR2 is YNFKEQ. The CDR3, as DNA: TGTGCCAGCAGCCAAATGACAGGAGACTCCTACAATGAGCAGTTCTTC. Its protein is CASSQMTGDSYNEQFF.

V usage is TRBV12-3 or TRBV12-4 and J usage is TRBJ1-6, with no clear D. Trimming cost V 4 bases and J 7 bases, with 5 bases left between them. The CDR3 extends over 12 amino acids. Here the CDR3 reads CASSYQNSPLHF. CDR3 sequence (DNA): TGTGCCAGCAGTTACCAGAATTCACCCCTCCACTTT.